This is a list of T cell receptor beta chains from one sample in a study of OX40 agonist ivuxolimab in advanced cancers. The protocol was immunoSEQ multiplex PCR, while the TCRdb copy is restricted to in-frame clones and leaves out a portion. This sample has 85,000 to 100,000 clones, with around 90% found just once. Source: CD4+ or CD8+ T cells sorted from blood, taken in a trial of the OX40 agonist ivuxolimab. The receptors here all came from an adult with an advanced solid tumor such as melanoma, head and neck, liver or kidney cancer. CDR3s include the opening cysteine and the closing phenylalanine or tryptophan. The D gene is left open where the match is weak.

CDR3: CASSLGTGAHEQFF
V: TRBV5-1
D: TRBD1
J: TRBJ2-1

CDR3: CASSYRQEQYF
V: TRBV6-6
D: .
J: TRBJ2-3

CDR3: CASTVGSTDTQYF
V: TRBV6-6
D: .
J: TRBJ2-3

CDR3: CASSSSGEAQYF
V: TRBV7-2
D: .
J: TRBJ2-3

CDR3: CASISGGSTGELFF
V: TRBV28
D: TRBD2
J: TRBJ2-2

CDR3: CASSSDVGTQYF
V: TRBV7-3
D: .
J: TRBJ2-3

CDR3: CASSYYAQGARYEQYF
V: TRBV6-6
D: TRBD1
J: TRBJ2-7

CDR3: CASSPRNSLGEKLFF
V: TRBV14
D: .
J: TRBJ1-4

CDR3: CAWSNGIESGGYTF
V: TRBV30
D: .
J: TRBJ1-2

CDR3: CASSATDSYNSPLHF
V: TRBV9
D: .
J: TRBJ1-6

CDR3: CASSQQGRRPQHF
V: TRBV4-1
D: TRBD1
J: TRBJ1-5

CDR3: CASSPWTSGGNNEQFF
V: TRBV9
D: TRBD2
J: TRBJ2-1

CDR3: CASSQDPPGTGGREQYF
V: TRBV4-2
D: TRBD1
J: TRBJ2-7

CDR3: CASSREVPGTGEQYF
V: TRBV5-1
D: TRBD2
J: TRBJ2-7

CDR3: CASSGDKNTEAFF
V: TRBV6-4
D: .
J: TRBJ1-1

CDR3: CASSPNSGGALGEKLFF
V: TRBV7-2
D: .
J: TRBJ1-4

CDR3: CASSLGAGGTTDTQYF
V: TRBV7-2
D: TRBD2
J: TRBJ2-3

CDR3: CAWSSGGELFF
V: TRBV30
D: .
J: TRBJ2-2